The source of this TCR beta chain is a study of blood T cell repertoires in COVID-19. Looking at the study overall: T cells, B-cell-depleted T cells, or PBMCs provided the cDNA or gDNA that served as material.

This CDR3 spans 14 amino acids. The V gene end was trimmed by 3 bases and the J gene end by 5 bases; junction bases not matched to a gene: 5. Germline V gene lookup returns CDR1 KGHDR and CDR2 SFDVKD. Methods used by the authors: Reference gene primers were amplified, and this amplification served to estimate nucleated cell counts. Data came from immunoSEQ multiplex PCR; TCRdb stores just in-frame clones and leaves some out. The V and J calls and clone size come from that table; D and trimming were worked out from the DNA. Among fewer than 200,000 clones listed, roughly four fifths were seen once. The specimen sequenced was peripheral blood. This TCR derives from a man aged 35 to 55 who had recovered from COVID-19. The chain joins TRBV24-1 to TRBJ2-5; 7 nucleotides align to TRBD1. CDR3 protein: CATSDPQGRETQYF. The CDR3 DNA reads TGTGCCACCAGTGATCCACAGGGGCGGGAGACCCAGTACTTC.